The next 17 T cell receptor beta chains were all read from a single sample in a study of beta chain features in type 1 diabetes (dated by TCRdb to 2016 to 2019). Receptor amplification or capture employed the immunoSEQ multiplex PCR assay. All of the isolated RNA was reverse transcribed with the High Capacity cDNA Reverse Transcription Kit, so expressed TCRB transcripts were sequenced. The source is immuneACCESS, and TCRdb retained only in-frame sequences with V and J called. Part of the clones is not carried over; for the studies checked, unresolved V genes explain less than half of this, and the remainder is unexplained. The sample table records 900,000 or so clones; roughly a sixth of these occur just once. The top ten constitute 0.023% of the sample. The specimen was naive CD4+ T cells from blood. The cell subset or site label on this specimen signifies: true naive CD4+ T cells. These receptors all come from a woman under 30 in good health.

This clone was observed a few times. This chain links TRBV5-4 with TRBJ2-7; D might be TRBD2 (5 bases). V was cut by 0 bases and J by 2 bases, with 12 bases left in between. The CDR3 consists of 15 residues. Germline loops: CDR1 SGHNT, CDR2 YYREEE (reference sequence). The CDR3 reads CASSLGGSRAYEQYF. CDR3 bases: TGTGCCAGCAGCTTGGGAGGGAGTCGCGCCTACGAGCAGTACTTC.

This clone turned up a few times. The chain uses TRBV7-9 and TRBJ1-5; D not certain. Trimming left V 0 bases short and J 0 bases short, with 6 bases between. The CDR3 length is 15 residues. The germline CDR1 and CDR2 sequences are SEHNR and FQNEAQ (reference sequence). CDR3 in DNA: TGTGCCAGCAGCTTAGCTGGTTATAGCAATCAGCCCCAGCATTTT. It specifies CASSLAGYSNQPQHF.

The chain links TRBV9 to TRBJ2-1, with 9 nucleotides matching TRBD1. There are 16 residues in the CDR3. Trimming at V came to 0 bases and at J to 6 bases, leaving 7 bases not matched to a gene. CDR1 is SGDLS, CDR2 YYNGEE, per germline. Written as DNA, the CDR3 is TGTGCCAGCAGCGTAGGGGGACAGGGATCAGGCAATGAGCAGTTCTTC. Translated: CASSVGGQGSGNEQFF. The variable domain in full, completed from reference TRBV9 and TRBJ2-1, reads DSGVTQTPKHLITATGQRVTLRCSPRSGDLSVYWYQQSLDQGLQFLIQYYNGEERAKGNILERFSAQQFPDLHSELNLSSLELGDSALYFCASSVGGQGSGNEQFFGPGTRLTVL.

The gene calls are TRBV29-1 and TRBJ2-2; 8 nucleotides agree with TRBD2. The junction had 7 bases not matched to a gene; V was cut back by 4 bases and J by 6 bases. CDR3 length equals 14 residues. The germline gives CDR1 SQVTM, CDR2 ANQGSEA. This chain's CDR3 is CSVAGTSNAGELFF. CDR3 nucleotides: TGCAGCGTTGCTGGGACTAGTAACGCCGGGGAGCTGTTTTTT.

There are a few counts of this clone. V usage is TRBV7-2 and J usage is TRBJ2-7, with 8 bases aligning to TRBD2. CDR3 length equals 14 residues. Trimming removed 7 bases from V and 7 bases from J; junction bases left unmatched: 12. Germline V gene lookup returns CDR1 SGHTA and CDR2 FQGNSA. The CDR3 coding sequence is TGTGCCAGCACCCCCGGGACTAGGGTGGAGGAGCAGTACTTC. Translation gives CASTPGTRVEEQYF.

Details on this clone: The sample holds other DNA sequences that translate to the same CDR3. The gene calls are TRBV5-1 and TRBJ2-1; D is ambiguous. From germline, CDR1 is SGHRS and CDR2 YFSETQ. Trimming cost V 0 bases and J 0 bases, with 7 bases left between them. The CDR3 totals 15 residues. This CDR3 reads CASSLASYSYNEQFF. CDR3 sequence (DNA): TGCGCCAGCAGCTTGGCCAGCTACTCCTACAATGAGCAGTTCTTC. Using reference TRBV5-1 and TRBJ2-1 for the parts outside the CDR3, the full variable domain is KAGVTQTPRYLIKTRGQQVTLSCSPISGHRSVSWYQQTPGQGLQFLFEYFSETQRNKGNFPGRFSGRQFSNSRSEMNVSTLELGDSALYLCASSLASYSYNEQFFGPGTRLTVL.

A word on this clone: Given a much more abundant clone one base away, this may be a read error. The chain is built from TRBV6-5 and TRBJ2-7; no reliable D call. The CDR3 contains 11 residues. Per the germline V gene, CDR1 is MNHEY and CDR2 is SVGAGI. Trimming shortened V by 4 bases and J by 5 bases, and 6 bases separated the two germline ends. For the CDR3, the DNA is TGTGCCAGCAGTTTACGGAACGAGCAGTACTTC. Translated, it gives CASSLRNEQYF.

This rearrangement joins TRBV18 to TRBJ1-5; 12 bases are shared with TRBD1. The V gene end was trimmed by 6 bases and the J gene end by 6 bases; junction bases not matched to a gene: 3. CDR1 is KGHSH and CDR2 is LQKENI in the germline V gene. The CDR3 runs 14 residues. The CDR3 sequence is CASSRDRGLQPQHF. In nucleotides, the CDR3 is TGTGCCAGCTCTCGGGACAGGGGGCTTCAGCCCCAGCATTTT. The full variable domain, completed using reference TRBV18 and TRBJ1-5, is NAGVMQNPRHLVRRRGQEARLRCSPMKGHSHVYWYRQLPEEGLKFMVYLQKENIIDESGMPKERFSAEFPKEGPSILRIQQVVRGDSAAYFCASSRDRGLQPQHFGDGTRLSIL.

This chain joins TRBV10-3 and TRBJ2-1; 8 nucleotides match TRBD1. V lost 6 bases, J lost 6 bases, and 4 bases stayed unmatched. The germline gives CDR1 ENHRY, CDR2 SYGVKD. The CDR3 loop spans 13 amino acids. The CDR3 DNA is TGTGCCATCAGAACAGGGACAGGCAATGAGCAGTTCTTC. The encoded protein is CAIRTGTGNEQFF.

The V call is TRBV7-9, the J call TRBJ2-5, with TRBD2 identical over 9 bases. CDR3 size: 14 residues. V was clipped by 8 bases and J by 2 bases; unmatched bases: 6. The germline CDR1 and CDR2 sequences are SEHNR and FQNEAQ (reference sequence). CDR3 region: CASGQREEQETQYF. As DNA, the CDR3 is TGTGCCAGCGGTCAGCGGGAGGAGCAAGAGACCCAGTACTTC.

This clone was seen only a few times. CDR3 sequence (DNA): TGCAGTGCTCCTTCCGGCGGGACCCAGTACTTC. Its protein is CSAPSGGTQYF. The V gene is TRBV20-1, the J gene TRBJ2-5; D remains unclear. The V gene lost 5 bases and the J gene lost 7 bases, with 11 bases spanning the gap. This CDR3 spans 11 amino acids. Germline assignment: CDR1 DFQATT and CDR2 SNEGSKA (reference sequence).

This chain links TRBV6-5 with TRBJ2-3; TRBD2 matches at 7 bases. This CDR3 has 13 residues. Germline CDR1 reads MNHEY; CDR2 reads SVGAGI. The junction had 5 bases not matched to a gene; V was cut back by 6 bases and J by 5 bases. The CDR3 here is CASRGAGRDTQYF. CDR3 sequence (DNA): TGTGCCAGCAGAGGAGCGGGGAGAGATACGCAGTATTTT.

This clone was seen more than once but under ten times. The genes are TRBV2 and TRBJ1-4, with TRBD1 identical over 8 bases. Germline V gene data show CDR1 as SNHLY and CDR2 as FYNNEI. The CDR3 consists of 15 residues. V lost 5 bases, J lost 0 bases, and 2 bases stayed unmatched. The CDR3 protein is CASSKTGATNEKLFF. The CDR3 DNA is TGTGCCAGCAGTAAGACAGGGGCAACTAATGAAAAACTGTTTTTT.

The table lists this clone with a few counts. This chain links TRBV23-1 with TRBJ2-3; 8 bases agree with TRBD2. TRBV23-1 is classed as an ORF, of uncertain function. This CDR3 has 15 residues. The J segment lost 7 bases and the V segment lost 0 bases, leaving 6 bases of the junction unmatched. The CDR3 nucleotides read TGCGCCAGCAGTCAATCGGGACTAGTTGTGAATACGCAGTATTTT. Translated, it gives CASSQSGLVVNTQYF.

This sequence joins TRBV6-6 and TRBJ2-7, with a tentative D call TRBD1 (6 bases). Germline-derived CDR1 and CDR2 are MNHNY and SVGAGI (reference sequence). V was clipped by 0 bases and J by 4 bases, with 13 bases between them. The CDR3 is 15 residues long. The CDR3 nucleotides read TGTGCCAGCAGTTACTCGATGGGGACACGTTACGAGCAGTACTTC. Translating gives CASSYSMGTRYEQYF.

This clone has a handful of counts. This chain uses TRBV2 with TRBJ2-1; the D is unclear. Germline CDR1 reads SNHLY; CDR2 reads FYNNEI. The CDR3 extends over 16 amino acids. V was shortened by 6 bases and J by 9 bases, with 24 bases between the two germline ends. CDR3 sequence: CASRSVYGLYQSEQFF. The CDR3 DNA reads TGTGCCAGCAGGTCTGTGTATGGGCTTTATCAGAGTGAGCAGTTCTTC.

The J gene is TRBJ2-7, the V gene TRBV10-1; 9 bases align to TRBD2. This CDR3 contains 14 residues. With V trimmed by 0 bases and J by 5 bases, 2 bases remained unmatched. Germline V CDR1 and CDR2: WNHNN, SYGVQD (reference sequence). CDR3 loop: CASSESSGRNEQYF. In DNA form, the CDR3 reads TGCGCCAGCAGTGAGTCAAGCGGGAGGAACGAGCAGTACTTC.